The present TCR beta chain was sequenced within a study of blood T cell repertoires in COVID-19. Only in-frame clones appear in the TCRdb table, and some are missing; sequencing was by immunoSEQ multiplex PCR. In the table there are roughly 170,000 clones, 87% of which are singletons. Germline loops: CDR1 WSHSY, CDR2 SAAADI. The CDR3 consists of 16 residues. V trimming: 6 bases; J trimming: 5 bases; junction bases outside the gene matches: 6. Sample: peripheral blood. The genes are TRBV10-2 and TRBJ2-3, with 15 bases aligning to TRBD2. The origin of this receptor is a woman under 30 who had recovered from COVID-19. The CDR3 here is CASRWTSGRARDTQYF. In nucleotides, the CDR3 is TGCGCCAGCAGATGGACTAGCGGGAGGGCCCGAGATACGCAGTATTTT.